This T cell receptor (beta chain) was profiled in a study of PD-1 blockade in classical Hodgkin lymphoma. Following autologous stem cell transplantation, relapse occurred in every patient, and exposure to brentuximab vedotin varied. This CDR3 has 15 amino acids. The germline V gene encodes CDR1 LNHDA and CDR2 SQIVND (reference sequence). Trimming stripped 1 base from V and 0 bases from J, with 10 bases between. Using immunoSEQ multiplex PCR, the repertoire was profiled, and TCRdb retains in-frame clones only, with some absent. The table shows 25,000 to 35,000 clones, with roughly two thirds occurring only once.

Sequencing was performed on peripheral blood mononuclear cells (PBMCs), taken before the second cycle of nivolumab. V gene TRBV19 combines with J gene TRBJ2-7; D not certain. The sequence derives from a human donor with classical Hodgkin lymphoma. This chain's CDR3 is CASSIVSSSSYEQYF. In nucleotides, the CDR3 is TGTGCCAGTAGTATAGTTTCATCTAGCTCCTACGAGCAGTACTTC.